What follows are 20 T cell receptor beta chains derived from one specimen sequenced in a study of response to subunit inactivated influenza vaccine. TCRdb fed the RT-PCR reads into MiXCR, producing one record per CDR3 protein. The sample lists 650,000 or so distinct CDR3 sequences, roughly 15% occurring once. Source: PBMCs from blood, taken roughly 15 days before vaccination. The receptor source for this set is a man aged 50-59 years who received an inactivated influenza vaccine.

The rearrangement joins TRBV20-1 to TRBJ2-5, with 11 bases aligning to TRBD2. V gave up 2 bases and J gave up 2 bases; unmatched junction bases: 7. This CDR3 comprises 16 residues. CDR1 is DFQATT and CDR2 is SNEGSKA in the germline V gene (reference sequence). Here the CDR3 DNA reads TGCAGTGCTAGATCGGGGCTAGCGGGGGGACAAGAGACCCAGTACTTC. This sequence encodes CSARSGLAGGQETQYF.

This clonotype was counted a few times. This chain joins TRBV28 and TRBJ2-7; possibly TRBD1 for D (6 bases). This CDR3 is built from 14 residues. The V end was cut by 6 bases, the J end by 4 bases, with 16 bases between. The V gene's germline CDR1 is MDHEN and CDR2 SYDVKM. The CDR3 spells CASSPTGQKYEQYF. The CDR3 DNA reads as TGTGCCAGCAGCCCAACGGGACAAAAATACGAGCAGTACTTC.

CDR3: CASSLALVDEQYF. For the CDR3, the DNA is TGTGCCAGCAGCTTAGCGTTAGTCGACGAGCAGTACTTC. This chain joins TRBV7-9 and TRBJ2-7; the D is unclear. Per germline, CDR1 SEHNR and CDR2 FQNEAQ (reference sequence). Trimming cost V 0 bases and J 5 bases, with 8 bases left between them. The CDR3 has 13 residues. Filled out from reference TRBV7-9 and TRBJ2-7, the complete variable domain reads DTGVSQNPRHKITKRGQNVTFRCDPISEHNRLYWYRQTLGQGPEFLTYFQNEAQLEKSRLLSDRFSAERPKGSFSTLEIQRTEQGDSAMYLCASSLALVDEQYFGPGTRLTVT.

This clonotype showed up many times. The chain joins TRBV6-2 or TRBV6-3 to TRBJ2-1; 7 bases are shared with TRBD2. Germline lookup yields CDR1 MNHEY and CDR2 SVGEGT. The CDR3 is 16 residues long. V gave up 0 bases and J gave up 8 bases; unmatched junction bases: 10. The CDR3 DNA follows: TGTGCCAGCAGTTACTCGTCAAGGGGACGGGGGGATGAGCAGTTCTTC. It encodes CASSYSSRGRGDEQFF.

The chain is built from TRBV29-1 and TRBJ2-5, with D maybe TRBD1 (6 bases). Germline values: CDR1 SQVTM, CDR2 ANQGSEA. The CDR3 has 19 residues. With 1 base removed from V and 4 bases from J, the gap between germline ends came to 28 bases. This chain's CDR3 is CSVEGGQGTLRASPETQYF. CDR3 nucleotide sequence: TGCAGCGTTGAAGGTGGGCAGGGGACCCTTCGAGCCTCCCCAGAGACCCAGTACTTC.

This clonotype was counted ten times or more. The chain links TRBV4-3 to TRBJ2-7; D not certain. In germline, CDR1 is LGHNA, CDR2 YSLEER. CDR3 length: 15 amino acids. V lost 2 bases to trimming and J lost 0 bases, with 11 bases between them. CDR3 in DNA: TGCGCCAGCAGCCAATGGGATGGAAGCTCCTACGAGCAGTACTTC. Translating gives CASSQWDGSSYEQYF.

This clonotype occurred many times. This chain links TRBV29-1 with TRBJ2-1; perhaps D is TRBD1 or TRBD2 (7 bases each). The germline V gene encodes CDR1 SQVTM and CDR2 ANQGSEA. The CDR3 is 16 residues long. V was clipped by 7 bases and J by 8 bases, with 27 bases between them. CDR3 amino acids: CSALLGGGRGGYEQFF. CDR3 DNA sequence: TGCAGCGCTCTCCTAGGCGGTGGCAGGGGGGGTTATGAGCAGTTCTTC.

This clonotype was picked up many times. CDR3 nucleotides: TGTGCCAGCAGCGCCGACAGGTTTTCACCCCTCCACTTT. Amino acid sequence: CASSADRFSPLHF. J is TRBJ1-6 and V is TRBV5-6; tentatively, D is TRBD1 (6 bases). The CDR3 consists of 13 residues. V was trimmed by 4 bases and J by 9 bases, leaving 11 bases between them. From germline, CDR1 is SGHDT and CDR2 YYEEEE.

The chain employs TRBV6-2 or TRBV6-3 and TRBJ2-7, with D tentatively TRBD1 (6 bases). Trimming took off 6 bases at V and 1 base at J, with 13 bases between the two ends. The CDR3 contains 14 residues. Germline V lookup: CDR1 MNHEY, CDR2 SVGEGT. DNA for the CDR3: TGTGCCAGCAGGCTGACAGGTCGATCCTACGAGCAGTACTTC. Translated: CASRLTGRSYEQYF.

This clonotype was seen more than once but under ten times. The rearrangement joins TRBV7-8 to TRBJ2-2; perhaps TRBD1 as D (6 bases). The germline V gene has CDR1 SGHVS and CDR2 FQNEAQ. The CDR3 extends over 15 amino acids. Trimming took off 0 bases at V and 7 bases at J, with 12 bases between the two ends. The CDR3 spells CASSLAGAYSGELFF. The DNA for the CDR3 is TGTGCCAGCAGCTTAGCGGGGGCCTACAGCGGGGAGCTGTTTTTT.

In its sample, this clonotype was seen a few times. The CDR3 nucleotides are TGTGCCACCAGTGATTTTGCGGAGACCCAGTACTTC. Translation: CATSDFAETQYF. The gene calls are TRBV24-1 and TRBJ2-5; D unresolved. The CDR3 covers 12 residues. Germline V CDR1 and CDR2: KGHDR, SFDVKD. Trimming took 1 base from V and 5 from J, leaving 4 bases between them.

This sequence joins TRBV5-1 and TRBJ2-2; no clear D gene. CDR1 SGHRS and CDR2 YFSETQ come from the germline V gene. Between the trimmed V and J ends, which lost 0 bases and 0 bases, there was a span of 9 bases. The CDR3 length is 16 residues. The CDR3 nucleotides read TGCGCCAGCAGCTTGGGTCAGATAGCGAACACCGGGGAGCTGTTTTTT. Translating it yields CASSLGQIANTGELFF.

The rearrangement links TRBV4-1 to TRBJ1-6, with a tentative D call TRBD1 (6 bases). Trimming pared 0 bases from V and 9 bases from J, leaving 9 bases between. Germline V gene data show CDR1 as MGHRA and CDR2 as YSYEKL. CDR3 length equals 14 residues. CDR3 residues: CASSQENRVSPLHF. The CDR3 bases are TGCGCCAGCAGCCAAGAGAACAGGGTTTCACCCCTCCACTTT.

V usage is TRBV27 and J usage is TRBJ2-7; 8 bases map to TRBD1. Trimming removed 0 bases from V and 2 bases from J; junction bases left unmatched: 6. The germline gives CDR1 MNHEY, CDR2 SMNVEV (reference sequence). The CDR3 consists of 16 residues. The CDR3 loop is CASSLSQGEAAYEQYF. CDR3 DNA: TGTGCCAGCAGTTTATCACAGGGGGAAGCGGCCTACGAGCAGTACTTC.

The genes are TRBV10-3 and TRBJ2-7; 7 nucleotides align to TRBD1. CDR1 ENHRY and CDR2 SYGVKD come from the germline V gene. Trimming at V came to 10 bases and at J to 3 bases, leaving 9 bases not matched to a gene. The CDR3 length is 13 residues. This CDR3 reads CATTGTVDYEQYF. As DNA, the CDR3 is TGTGCCACGACCGGGACAGTGGACTACGAGCAGTACTTC.

The table lists this clonotype with many counts. The chain combines TRBV6-2 or TRBV6-3 with TRBJ1-5; D is uncertain. The germline V and J ends were trimmed by 7 bases and 4 bases, with 14 bases remaining between them. CDR1 and CDR2 (germline): MNHEY, SVGEGT. CDR3 length: 14 residues. CDR3 amino acids: CASTEWLGNQPQHF. CDR3 in DNA: TGTGCCAGCACCGAATGGCTAGGAAATCAGCCCCAGCATTTT.

Many counts were recorded for this clonotype. The chain joins TRBV28 to TRBJ1-2; 8 bases align to TRBD1. V shed 6 bases and J 7 bases; nucleotides not matched to a gene: 7. The germline CDR1 and CDR2 sequences are MDHEN and SYDVKM. This CDR3 has 13 amino acids. The CDR3 loop reads CASRAGGAGGYTF. Here the CDR3 DNA reads TGTGCCAGCAGGGCAGGGGGCGCGGGTGGCTACACCTTC.

The chain carries TRBV13 and TRBJ2-3, with TRBD2 identical over 14 bases. CDR1 is PRHDT, CDR2 FYEKMQ, per germline (reference sequence). Losses at the gene ends were 5 bases for V and 4 bases for J; bases not matched to a gene: 8. The CDR3 totals 17 residues. The chain's CDR3 is CASSPRLAGGNPDTQYF. The CDR3 DNA is TGTGCCAGCAGCCCCCGACTAGCGGGAGGGAACCCAGATACGCAGTATTTT.

This clonotype turned up a few times. The V call is TRBV11-2, the J call TRBJ2-5; a weak D match, TRBD2 (6 bases). CDR1 is SGHAT, CDR2 FQNNGV, per germline. V was cut by 0 bases and J by 3 bases, with 17 bases left in between. This CDR3 has 17 residues. The CDR3 here is CASSLEGGWRGKETQYF. DNA for the CDR3: TGTGCCAGCAGCTTAGAAGGCGGATGGCGGGGTAAAGAGACCCAGTACTTC.

The chain combines TRBV7-2 with TRBJ2-7, with 7 nucleotides matching TRBD1. The CDR3 has 13 amino acids. CDR1 SGHTA and CDR2 FQGNSA come from the germline V gene. V was clipped by 5 bases and J by 6 bases; unmatched bases: 7. CDR3 loop: CASSPDPGGEQYF. Here the CDR3 DNA reads TGTGCCAGCAGCCCTGACCCAGGGGGCGAGCAGTACTTC.